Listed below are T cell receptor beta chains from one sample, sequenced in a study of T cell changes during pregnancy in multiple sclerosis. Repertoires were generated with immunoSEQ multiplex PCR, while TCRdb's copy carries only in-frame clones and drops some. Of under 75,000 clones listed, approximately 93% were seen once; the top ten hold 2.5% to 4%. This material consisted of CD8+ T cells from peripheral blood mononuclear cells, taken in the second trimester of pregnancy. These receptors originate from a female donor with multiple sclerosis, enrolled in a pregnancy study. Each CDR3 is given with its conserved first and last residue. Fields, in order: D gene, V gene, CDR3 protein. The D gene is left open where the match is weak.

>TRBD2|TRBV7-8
CASSLDGTSGGIRNEQFF
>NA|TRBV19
CASSWTGKGTEAFF
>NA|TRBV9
CASSVGTAHTGELFF
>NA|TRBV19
CASRAGNDYGYTF
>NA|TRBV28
CASTIQETQYF
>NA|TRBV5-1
CASSWTTVRNTEAFF
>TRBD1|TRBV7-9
CASSLRTGPESSYNEQFF
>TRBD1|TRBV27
CASSGTVGNQPQHF
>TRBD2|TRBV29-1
CSVADRGVALASGRATYEQYF
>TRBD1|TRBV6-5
CASSPTGPHSYEQYF
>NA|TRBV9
CASSPFDSYNEQFF
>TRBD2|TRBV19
CASSIGRLAGGWDTQYF
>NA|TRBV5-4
CASSFAPGLGGANVLTF
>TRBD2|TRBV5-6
CASSSGLAVPEQYF
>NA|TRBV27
CASSSLGSSYNEQFF
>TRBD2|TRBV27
CASSLFRTSGKDTQYF
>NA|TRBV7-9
CASSRVYREKETQYF
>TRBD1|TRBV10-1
CASSVDRGPAGELFF
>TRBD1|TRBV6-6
CASSPTDRDYEQYF
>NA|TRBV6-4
CASRDDSLGNEAFF
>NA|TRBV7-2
CASSLGNGLNEQFF
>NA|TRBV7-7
CASSPGTGEQYF
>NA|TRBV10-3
CAISDGSRGRLETQYF
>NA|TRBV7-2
CASSTGRNYEQYF
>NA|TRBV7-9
CASSPLAPSSYEQYF
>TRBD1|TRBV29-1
CSAVGDRGRSTEAFF
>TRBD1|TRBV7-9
CASRDRGSSNTEAFF
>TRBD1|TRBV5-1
CASSLGTGAYEQYF
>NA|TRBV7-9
CGEDGYTF
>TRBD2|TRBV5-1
CASSLAGSYEQYF
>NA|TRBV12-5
CASGYSSNEQFF
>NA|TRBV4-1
CASSPGEGANVLTF
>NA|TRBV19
CASSIHPNRVEYTGELFF
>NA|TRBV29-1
CSVEEVIAHEQYF
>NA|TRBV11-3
CASSLDSSYNEQFF
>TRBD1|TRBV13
CASSSGTGGGEQYF
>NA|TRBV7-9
CASSATSTDTQYF
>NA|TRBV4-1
CASSQAQGYEQYF
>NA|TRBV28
CASSSPLGQAFF
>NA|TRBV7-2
CASSLSQGLVSNQPQHF
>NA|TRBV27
CASSFRQGLFHEQFF
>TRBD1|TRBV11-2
CASSFGQGAMGTQYF
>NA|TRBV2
CASNYYNEQFF
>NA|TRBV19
CASSMGGGGYEQYF
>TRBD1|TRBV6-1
CASSERGTVRQPQHF
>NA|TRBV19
CASTGGSGNTIYF
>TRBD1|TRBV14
CASSQVDRAWYGYTF
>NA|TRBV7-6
CASSLRGEDTGELFF
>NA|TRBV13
CASSLGRANEKLFF
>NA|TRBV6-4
CASSDGQGGGEQFF
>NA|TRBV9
CASSVAVQGSYNEQFF
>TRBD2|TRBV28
CASSTSDSYEQYF
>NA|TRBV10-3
CATRFTELWRVTEAFF
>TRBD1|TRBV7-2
CASTPGTGFLEQYF
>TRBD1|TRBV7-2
CASSFTGLPGTESYEQYF